This T cell receptor (delta chain) was profiled in a study of gamma-delta chains in newborns, infants, children (dated by TCRdb to between 2018 and 2021). For context, the study as a whole: According to the study title, microbial exposure causes polyclonal expansion of innate gammadelta T cells right after birth. The study investigated how microbial exposure shaped innate gammadelta T cell populations in human newborns immediately after birth.

Remarks on this clone: No antigen is known for it. A single base is all that separates this from a far larger clone, so a read error is likely. This specimen includes other DNA sequences encoding the same CDR3.

The germline V gene sets CDR1 to GEAIGNYY and CDR2 to EKD. The CDR3 measures 14 amino acids from cysteine to phenylalanine. The sequence is cut down to CDR3 DNA, 42 bases in frame from base 1. Instrument on record: Illumina MiSeq. For TCRdb, the public reads were processed anew by CATT, and duplicate DNA sequences were folded into one row. The sample table contains 3,000 to 5,000 delta-chain clones; only one count was recorded for approximately 40% of them. 8% to 9.5% of the sample lies in the top ten. The sample here was blood, taken at week 6. The chain employs TRDV2 and TRDJ2, and TRDD3 matches 8 of the central bases. The clonotype originates from a child who was a newborn, infant or young child, either healthy, febrile or measles-vaccinated (not recorded which). The encoded CDR3 is CACDTWGMTAQLFF. Read as DNA, the sequence is TGTGCTTGTGACACCTGGGGGATGACAGCACAACTCTTCTTT.